Following are 17 T cell receptor beta chains from one sample sequenced in a study of T cell responses to AZD1222 COVID-19 vaccine. Method: immunoSEQ multiplex PCR; TCRdb's copy keeps in-frame clones and lacks some. The sample comprises roughly 99,000 clones, about nine tenths of which are singletons, and 8% to 10% rests with the top ten. Here the sequenced sample was peripheral blood, taken 28 days after the second AZD1222 dose. Every receptor here comes from an adult who received the AZD1222 COVID-19 vaccine.

The V call is TRBV9, the J call TRBJ2-7, with 8 bases that match TRBD2. Germline assignment: CDR1 SGDLS and CDR2 YYNGEE. With 4 bases clipped from V and 1 base from J, the junction kept 13 bases outside the gene matches. The CDR3 consists of 17 residues. CDR3 sequence (DNA): TGTGCCAGCAGCCCCAGGACTAGCCAATCTCCATCCTACGAGCAGTACTTC. Encoded protein: CASSPRTSQSPSYEQYF.

This clone occurred once. The V and J genes are TRBV3-1 (or the pseudogene TRBV3-2) and TRBJ1-5; D unclear. Germline CDR1 LGHDT, CDR2 YNNKEL (reference sequence). This CDR3 has 14 residues. Trimming took off 0 bases at V and 7 bases at J, with 10 bases between the two ends. CDR3 DNA: TGTGCCAGCAGCCAAGAATGGGGAAGACAGCCCCAGCATTTT. Residues: CASSQEWGRQPQHF.

This clone has a handful of counts. The chain joins TRBV4-2 to TRBJ1-4; 8 bases map to TRBD1. CDR1 is LGHNA, CDR2 YNFKEQ, per germline. Germline trimming cut 1 base from V and 7 bases from J; bases unmatched to any gene: 17. The CDR3 runs 19 residues. For the CDR3, the DNA is TGTGCCAGCAGCCAAGGTGGTCCCGGGACAGGCGTCCAGGGTGAAAAACTGTTTTTT. Residues: CASSQGGPGTGVQGEKLFF.

The rearrangement links TRBV4-3 to TRBJ1-4, with no clear D. Germline loops: CDR1 LGHNA, CDR2 YSLEER. V lost 2 bases and J 7 bases, leaving 14 bases between the germline ends. CDR3 length equals 15 residues. DNA for the CDR3: TGCGCCAGCAGCCAAACTCTCGGCCGCAGTGAAAAACTGTTTTTT. Its protein is CASSQTLGRSEKLFF.

The rearrangement joins TRBV27 to TRBJ1-1, with 7 nucleotides matching TRBD1. The CDR3 totals 14 residues. CDR1 is MNHEY, CDR2 SMNVEV, per germline (reference sequence). V shed 2 bases and J 5 bases; nucleotides not matched to a gene: 5. For the CDR3, the DNA is TGTGCCAGCAGTTTAAGCCAGGGGGGTACTGAAGCTTTCTTT. Encoded protein: CASSLSQGGTEAFF.

The chain has TRBV3-1 (or the pseudogene TRBV3-2) and TRBJ2-5, with 10 nucleotides matching TRBD1. This CDR3 is 15 amino acids long. V gave up 6 bases and J gave up 5 bases; unmatched junction bases: 9. Per the germline V gene, CDR1 is LGHDT and CDR2 is YNNKEL (reference sequence). The CDR3 is CASSHRGTGAETQYF. The CDR3 nucleotides are TGTGCCAGCAGTCACCGCGGGACAGGGGCGGAGACCCAGTACTTC.

The chain is built from TRBV6-5 and TRBJ2-2; the D gene is possibly TRBD1 (5 bases). This CDR3 spans 14 amino acids. Trimming shortened V by 6 bases and J by 1 base, and 9 bases separated the two germline ends. The V gene's germline CDR1 is MNHEY and CDR2 SVGAGI. CDR3 nucleotide sequence: TGTGCCAGCAGCGATACAGGGAACACCGGGGAGCTGTTTTTT. The encoded protein is CASSDTGNTGELFF.

This chain uses TRBV3-1 (or the pseudogene TRBV3-2) with TRBJ1-2, with unresolved D. The V end was cut by 4 bases, the J end by 4 bases, with 22 bases between. The CDR3 is 17 residues long. In germline, CDR1 is LGHDT, CDR2 YNNKEL (reference sequence). The CDR3 DNA follows: TGTGCCAGCAGCCCAAATCCACTTAGGGCAAAGAGCTATGGCTACACCTTC. This gives the protein CASSPNPLRAKSYGYTF.

The V and J genes are TRBV2 and TRBJ2-5, with D perhaps TRBD1 (5 bases). The CDR3 contains 11 residues. Germline V gives CDR1 SNHLY, CDR2 FYNNEI. V was pared by 8 bases and J by 5 bases, with 9 bases between. CDR3 region: CASWGGETQYF. The CDR3 region has the DNA TGTGCCAGCTGGGGCGGCGAGACCCAGTACTTC.

This clone was seen a handful of times. The chain joins TRBV12-5 to TRBJ1-1; D might be TRBD1 (5 bases). V was shortened by 3 bases and J by 12 bases, with 26 bases between the two germline ends. In germline, CDR1 is LGHNT, CDR2 FRNRAP. The CDR3 length is 16 residues. Written as DNA, the CDR3 is TGTGCTAGTGGTTTCAGGGCCGGCAACAGTACACTGAAAACTTTCTTT. The encoded protein is CASGFRAGNSTLKTFF.

V and J are TRBV9 and TRBJ2-1, with no clear D. This CDR3 is 17 amino acids long. V lost 0 bases to trimming and J lost 0 bases, with 13 bases between them. CDR1 is SGDLS, CDR2 YYNGEE, per germline. The CDR3 region is CASSVDPVPSSYNEQFF. For the CDR3, the DNA is TGTGCCAGCAGCGTAGATCCCGTACCGAGCTCCTACAATGAGCAGTTCTTC.

The V and J genes are TRBV6-5 and TRBJ1-2, with 9 bases lining up with TRBD1. The CDR3 is made up of 14 amino acids. The germline V gene has CDR1 MNHEY and CDR2 SVGAGI. V shed 6 bases and J 8 bases; nucleotides not matched to a gene: 10. The CDR3 loop is CASRKGQGYGGYTF. The CDR3, as DNA: TGTGCCAGCAGAAAAGGACAGGGGTATGGAGGCTACACCTTC.

J is TRBJ1-2 and V is TRBV19, with a possible D match to TRBD1 (5 bases). This CDR3 has 15 amino acids. CDR1 and CDR2 from the germline V gene are LNHDA and SQIVND (reference sequence). Trimming cost V 6 bases and J 3 bases, with 17 bases left between them. CDR3 amino acids: CASSVDSIADYGYTF. CDR3 bases: TGTGCCAGTAGCGTCGACAGCATCGCCGACTATGGCTACACCTTC.

The chain uses TRBV28 and TRBJ2-5; 10 nucleotides line up with TRBD1. Per germline, CDR1 MDHEN and CDR2 SYDVKM. Trimming cost V 6 bases and J 5 bases; bases outside gene matches: 9. The CDR3 runs to 15 residues. The CDR3 DNA reads TGTGCCAGCAGCCAGACAGGGGGCAATTGGGAGACCCAGTACTTC. Translating gives CASSQTGGNWETQYF.

Comments on this clone: An end of the junction differs from the germline gene, which may be a read error. The rearrangement uses TRBV5-1 and TRBJ1-5, with 7 nucleotides matching TRBD1. CDR3 length equals 15 residues. The V gene's germline CDR1 is SGHRS and CDR2 YFSETQ. The CDR3 DNA reads as TGCGCCAGCAGTTTGGACGGGACAGATAATCAGCCCCAGCATTTT. Its protein product is CASSLDGTDNQPQHF.

V gene TRBV28 combines with J gene TRBJ1-5; D gene unclear. This CDR3 comprises 11 residues. V lost 4 bases and J lost 9, with 7 bases in between. Germline lookup yields CDR1 MDHEN and CDR2 SYDVKM. CDR3 DNA: TGTGCCAGCAGTTCCTGGGGGCCCCAGCATTTT. It codes for CASSSWGPQHF.

The chain is built from TRBV6-4 and TRBJ1-1, with D tentatively TRBD1 (5 bases). The germline V gene has CDR1 MRHNA and CDR2 SNTAGT. CDR3 length: 13 amino acids. V was trimmed by 6 bases and J by 3 bases, leaving 11 bases between them. CDR3 amino acids: CASRLTVDTEAFF. CDR3 DNA: TGTGCCAGCAGACTGACAGTGGACACTGAAGCTTTCTTT.